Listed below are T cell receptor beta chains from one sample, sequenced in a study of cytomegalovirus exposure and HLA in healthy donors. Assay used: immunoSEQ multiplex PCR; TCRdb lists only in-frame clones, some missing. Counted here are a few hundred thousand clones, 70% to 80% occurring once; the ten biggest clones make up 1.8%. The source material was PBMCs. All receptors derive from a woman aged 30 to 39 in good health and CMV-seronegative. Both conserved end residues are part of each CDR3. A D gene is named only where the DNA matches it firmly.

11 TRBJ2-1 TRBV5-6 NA CASSSGNEQFF
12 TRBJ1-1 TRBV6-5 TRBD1 CASSTQGGEAFF
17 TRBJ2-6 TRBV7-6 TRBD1 CASSPGQTLTGANVLTF
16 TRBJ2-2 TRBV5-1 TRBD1 CASSFLTGTNTGELFF
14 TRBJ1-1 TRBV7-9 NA CASSVRQPVTEAFF
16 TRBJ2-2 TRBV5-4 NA CASSLDPGLNTGELFF
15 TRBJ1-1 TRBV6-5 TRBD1 CASSPQGGANTEAFF
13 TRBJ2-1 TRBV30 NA CAWSRDLGNEQFF
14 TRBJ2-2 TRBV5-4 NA CASTLFAANGELFF
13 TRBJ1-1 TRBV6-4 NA CAIRIGAVAEAFF
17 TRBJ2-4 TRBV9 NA CASSVNPEDPRENIQYF
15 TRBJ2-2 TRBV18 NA CASSPTRINTGELFF
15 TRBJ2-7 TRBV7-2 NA CASSPYLGPTYEQYF
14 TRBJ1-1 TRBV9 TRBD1 CASSARQGRTEAFF
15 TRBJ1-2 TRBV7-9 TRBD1 CASSSPGQDFYGYTF
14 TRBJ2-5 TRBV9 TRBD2 CASSRGGNRETQYF